This T cell receptor (beta chain) came from a study of cytomegalovirus exposure and HLA in healthy donors. Germline V lookup: CDR1 SEHNR, CDR2 FQNEAQ (reference sequence). CDR3 length: 16 amino acids. V lost 5 bases and J lost 7, with 20 bases in between. By proportion, this clone is medium-sized (0.01 to 0.1%). Its specificity is unknown. The study's findings and limits: Another analysis was done later, and it associated approximately 17,000 TCR beta sequences with HLA alleles at 0.05 false discovery rate.

The primer mix had 60 Vbeta and 13 Jbeta primers. Repertoires were generated with immunoSEQ multiplex PCR, while TCRdb's copy carries only in-frame clones and drops some. Altogether around 20,000 clones are present, about 80% being singletons, with the ten largest covering 20% to 25%. The sequencing sample was made of PBMCs. The TCR sequence derives from a human donor in good health. The J gene is TRBJ1-4, the V gene TRBV7-9; a weak D match, TRBD1 (6 bases). The CDR3 is CASSAIEGDYREKLFF. CDR3 DNA: TGTGCCAGCAGCGCTATCGAGGGGGACTATCGTGAAAAACTGTTTTTT. The whole variable domain, filled in from reference TRBV7-9 and TRBJ1-4, reads DTGVSQNPRHKITKRGQNVTFRCDPISEHNRLYWYRQTLGQGPEFLTYFQNEAQLEKSRLLSDRFSAERPKGSFSTLEIQRTEQGDSAMYLCASSAIEGDYREKLFFGSGTQLSVL.